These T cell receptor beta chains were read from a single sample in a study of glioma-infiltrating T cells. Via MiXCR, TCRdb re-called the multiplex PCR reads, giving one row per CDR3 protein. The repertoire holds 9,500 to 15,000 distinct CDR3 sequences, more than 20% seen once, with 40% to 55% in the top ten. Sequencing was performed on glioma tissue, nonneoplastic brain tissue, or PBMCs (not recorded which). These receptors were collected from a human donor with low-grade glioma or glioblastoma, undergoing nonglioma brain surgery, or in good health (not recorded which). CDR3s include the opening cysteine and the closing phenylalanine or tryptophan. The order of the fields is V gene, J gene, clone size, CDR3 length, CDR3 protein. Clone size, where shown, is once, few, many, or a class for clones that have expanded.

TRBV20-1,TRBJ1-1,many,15,CSAVRLGLTNTEAFF
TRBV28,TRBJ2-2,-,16,CATKTPGTGLIGELFF
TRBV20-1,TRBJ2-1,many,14,CSGTSGRGANEQFF
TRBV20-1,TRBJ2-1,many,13,CSAFPNNYNEQFF
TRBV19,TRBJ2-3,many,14,CASSGLSSTDTQYF
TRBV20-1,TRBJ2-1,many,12,CSARRVSNEQFF
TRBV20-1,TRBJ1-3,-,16,CSARLQGRVSGNTIYF
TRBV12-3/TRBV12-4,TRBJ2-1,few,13,CASSSQEDNEQFF
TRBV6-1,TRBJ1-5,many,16,CASSEKGEGGGQPQHF
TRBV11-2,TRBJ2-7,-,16,CASSLNPSEILYEQYF
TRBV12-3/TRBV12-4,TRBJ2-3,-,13,CASKESGSDTQYF
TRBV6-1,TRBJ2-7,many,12,CASLDRLYEQYF
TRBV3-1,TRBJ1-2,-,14,CASSQAADTYGYTF
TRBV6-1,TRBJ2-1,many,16,CASSEEKATSYNEQFF
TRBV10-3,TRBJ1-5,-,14,CARKNGAGGQPQHF
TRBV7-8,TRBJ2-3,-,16,CASPPGGPTVTDTQYF
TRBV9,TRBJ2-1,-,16,CASSERRLAMNNEQFF
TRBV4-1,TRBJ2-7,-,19,CASSPRLPPFLAQGYEQYF
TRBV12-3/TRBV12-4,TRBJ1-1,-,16,CASSPPSGEENTEAFF
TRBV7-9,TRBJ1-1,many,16,CASSSTGFRVFTEAFF
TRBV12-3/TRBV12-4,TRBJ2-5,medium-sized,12,CASSLWRQTQYF
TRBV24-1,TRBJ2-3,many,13,CATSAGLTDTQYF
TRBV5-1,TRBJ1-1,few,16,CASSPLPGTGGTEAFF
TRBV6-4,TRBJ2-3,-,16,CASSNSLAGGPDTQYF
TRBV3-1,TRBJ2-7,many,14,CASSQVRSSYEQYF
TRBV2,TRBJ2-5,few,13,CASSQQVQESQYF
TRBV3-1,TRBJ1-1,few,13,CASSQVAVAEAFF
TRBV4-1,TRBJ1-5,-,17,CASSHDRGGVRNQPQHF
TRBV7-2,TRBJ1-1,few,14,CASRGDPRNTEAFF
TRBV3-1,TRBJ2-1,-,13,CASSQGGGTVEFF
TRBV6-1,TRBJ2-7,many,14,CASSFSVSSYEQYF
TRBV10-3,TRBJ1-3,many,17,CAISANRDRASGNTIYF
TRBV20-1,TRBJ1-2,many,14,CSASHGGLIYGYTF
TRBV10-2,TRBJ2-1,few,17,CASSEILAGGGWNEQFF
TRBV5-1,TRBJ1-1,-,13,CASSESGWNEAFF
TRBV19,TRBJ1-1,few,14,CASLPTGLNTEAFF
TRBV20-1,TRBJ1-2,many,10,CSAGGSGYTF
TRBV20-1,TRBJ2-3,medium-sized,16,CSAAGTSRGPTDTQYF
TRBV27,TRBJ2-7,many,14,CASRTRPNSYEQYF
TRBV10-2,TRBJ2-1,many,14,CASFGTSGYNEQFF
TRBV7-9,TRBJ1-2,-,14,CASSYQTSFYGYTF
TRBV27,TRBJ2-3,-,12,CASSPSGVEQYF
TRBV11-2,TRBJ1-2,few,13,CASSLVAAYGYTF
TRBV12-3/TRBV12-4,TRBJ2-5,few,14,CASRPGTRGATQYF
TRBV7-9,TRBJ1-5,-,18,CASSLDGFVQGVNQPQHF
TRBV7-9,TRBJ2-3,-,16,CASSPDKRGVADTQYF
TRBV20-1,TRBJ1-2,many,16,CSASGGLQVDLGGYTF
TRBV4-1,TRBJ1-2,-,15,CASSQVGQGNYGYTF
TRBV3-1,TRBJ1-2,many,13,CASSQSWGYGYTF
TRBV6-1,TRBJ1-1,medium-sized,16,CASSVRWSGRDTEAFF
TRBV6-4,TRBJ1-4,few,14,CASSDGQGAEKLFF
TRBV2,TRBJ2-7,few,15,CASSEGVRRTYEQYF
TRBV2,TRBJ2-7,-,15,CASKATEDAGYEQYF